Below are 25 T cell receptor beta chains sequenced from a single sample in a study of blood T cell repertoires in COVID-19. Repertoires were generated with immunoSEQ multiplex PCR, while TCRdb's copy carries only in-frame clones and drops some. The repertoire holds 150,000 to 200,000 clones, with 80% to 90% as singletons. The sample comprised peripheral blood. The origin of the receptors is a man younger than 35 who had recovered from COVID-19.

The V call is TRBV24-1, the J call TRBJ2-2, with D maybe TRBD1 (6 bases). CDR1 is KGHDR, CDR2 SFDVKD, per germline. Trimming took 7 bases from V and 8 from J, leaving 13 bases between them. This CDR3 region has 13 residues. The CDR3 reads CATRDRTTGELFF. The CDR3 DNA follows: TGTGCCACCAGGGACAGAACAACTGGGGAGCTGTTTTTT.

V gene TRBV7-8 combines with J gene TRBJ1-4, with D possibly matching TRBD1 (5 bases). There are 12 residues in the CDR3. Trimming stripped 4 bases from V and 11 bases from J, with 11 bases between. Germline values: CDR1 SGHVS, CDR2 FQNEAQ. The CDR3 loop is CASSSTSGKLFF. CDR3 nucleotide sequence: TGTGCCAGCAGCTCGACTTCAGGGAAACTGTTTTTT. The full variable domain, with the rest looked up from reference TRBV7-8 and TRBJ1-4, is GAGVSQSPRYKVAKRGQDVALRCDPISGHVSLFWYQQALGQGPEFLTYFQNEAQLDKSGLPSDRFFAERPEGSVSTLKIQRTQQEDSAVYLCASSSTSGKLFFGSGTQLSVL.

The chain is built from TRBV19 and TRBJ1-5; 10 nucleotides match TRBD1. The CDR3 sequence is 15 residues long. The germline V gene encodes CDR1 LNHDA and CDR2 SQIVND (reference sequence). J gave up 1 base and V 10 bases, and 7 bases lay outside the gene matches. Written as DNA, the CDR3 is TGTGCCACCTTCGACAGGGGGCGAAGCAATCAGCCCCAGCATTTT. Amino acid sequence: CATFDRGRSNQPQHF. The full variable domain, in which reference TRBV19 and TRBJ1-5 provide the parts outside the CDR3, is DGGITQSPKYLFRKEGQNVTLSCEQNLNHDAMYWYRQDPGQGLRLIYYSQIVNDFQKGDIAEGYSVSREKKESFPLTVTSAQKNPTAFYLCATFDRGRSNQPQHFGDGTRLSIL.

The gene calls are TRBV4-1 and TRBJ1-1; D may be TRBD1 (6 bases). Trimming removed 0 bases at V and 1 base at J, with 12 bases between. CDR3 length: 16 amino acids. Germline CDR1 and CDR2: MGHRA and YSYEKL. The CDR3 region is CASSQDLGRGNTEAFF. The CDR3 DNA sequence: TGCGCCAGCAGCCAAGACCTGGGCAGGGGGAACACTGAAGCTTTCTTT.

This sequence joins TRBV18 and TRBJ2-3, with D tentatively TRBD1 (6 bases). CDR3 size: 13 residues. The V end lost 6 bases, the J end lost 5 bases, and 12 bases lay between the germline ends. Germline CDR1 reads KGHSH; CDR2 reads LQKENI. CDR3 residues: CASSPKGGDTQYF. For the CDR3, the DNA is TGTGCCAGCTCCCCCAAAGGGGGAGATACGCAGTATTTT.

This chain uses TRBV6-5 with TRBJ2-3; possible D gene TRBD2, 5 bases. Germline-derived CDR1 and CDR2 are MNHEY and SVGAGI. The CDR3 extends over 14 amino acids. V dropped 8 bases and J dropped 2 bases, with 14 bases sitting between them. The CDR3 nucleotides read TGTGCCAGCGGGAGTTTACACCCCACAGATACGCAGTATTTT. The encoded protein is CASGSLHPTDTQYF.

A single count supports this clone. The CDR3 sequence: CASSLKLAARTDTQYF. CDR3 sequence (DNA): TGTGCCAGCAGTTTGAAGCTAGCGGCCCGCACAGATACGCAGTATTTT. This chain uses TRBV28 with TRBJ2-3; 7 bases are a match to TRBD2. Germline CDR1 MDHEN, CDR2 SYDVKM. The CDR3 totals 16 residues. V lost 3 bases, J lost 1 base, and 7 bases stayed unmatched.

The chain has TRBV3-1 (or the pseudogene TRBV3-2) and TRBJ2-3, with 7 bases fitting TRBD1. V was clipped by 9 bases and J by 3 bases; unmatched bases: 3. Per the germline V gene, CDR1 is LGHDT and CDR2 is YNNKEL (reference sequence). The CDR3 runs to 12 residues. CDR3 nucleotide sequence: TGTGCCAGTTCGACAGGGACAGATACGCAGTATTTT. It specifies CASSTGTDTQYF.

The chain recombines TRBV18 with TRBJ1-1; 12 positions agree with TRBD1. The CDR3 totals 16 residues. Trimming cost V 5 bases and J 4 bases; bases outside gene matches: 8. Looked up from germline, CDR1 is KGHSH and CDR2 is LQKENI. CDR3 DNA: TGTGCCAGCTCATTGGGACAGGGGGCTTTGGGCACTGAAGCTTTCTTT. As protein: CASSLGQGALGTEAFF.

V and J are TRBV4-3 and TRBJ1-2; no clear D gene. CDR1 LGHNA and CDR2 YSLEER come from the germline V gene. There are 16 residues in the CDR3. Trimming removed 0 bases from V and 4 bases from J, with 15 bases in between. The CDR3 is CASSQDPVVTPYGYTF. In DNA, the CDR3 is TGCGCCAGCAGCCAAGATCCCGTAGTGACTCCCTATGGCTACACCTTC.

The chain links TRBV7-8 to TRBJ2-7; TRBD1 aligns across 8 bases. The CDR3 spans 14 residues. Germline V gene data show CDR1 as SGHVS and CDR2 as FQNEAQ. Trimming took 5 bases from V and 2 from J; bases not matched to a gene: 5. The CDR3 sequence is CASSPRGLTYEQYF. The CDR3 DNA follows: TGTGCCAGCAGCCCCAGGGGGCTCACCTACGAGCAGTACTTC.

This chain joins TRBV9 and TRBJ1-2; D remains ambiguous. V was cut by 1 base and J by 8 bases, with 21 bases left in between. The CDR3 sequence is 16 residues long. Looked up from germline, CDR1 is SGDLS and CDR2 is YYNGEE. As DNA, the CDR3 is TGTGCCAGCAGCGTAAACCCTCGAAGGAGCTTACCCGGCTACACCTTC. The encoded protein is CASSVNPRRSLPGYTF.

In DNA form, the CDR3 reads TGTGCCAGCAGTTCTTCAGGGGGCTCCTACAATGAGCAGTTCTTC. Residues: CASSSSGGSYNEQFF. The chain uses TRBV6-5 and TRBJ2-1, with 7 positions matching TRBD1. This CDR3 spans 15 amino acids. V shed 4 bases, J shed 0 bases, and the junction held 3 bases outside the gene matches. CDR1 and CDR2 (germline): MNHEY, SVGAGI.

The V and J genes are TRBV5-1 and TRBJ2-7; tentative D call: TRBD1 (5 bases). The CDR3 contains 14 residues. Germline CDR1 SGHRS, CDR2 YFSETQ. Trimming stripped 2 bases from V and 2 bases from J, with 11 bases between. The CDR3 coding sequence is TGCGCCAGCAGCTTAAAGGGGCAGCCCTACGAGCAGTACTTC. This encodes CASSLKGQPYEQYF.

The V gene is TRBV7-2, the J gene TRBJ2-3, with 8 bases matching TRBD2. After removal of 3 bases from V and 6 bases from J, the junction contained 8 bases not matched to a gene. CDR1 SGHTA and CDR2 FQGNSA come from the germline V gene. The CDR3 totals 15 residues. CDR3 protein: CASSLAGGLGDTQYF. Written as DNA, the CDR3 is TGTGCCAGCAGCTTGGCGGGGGGACTAGGGGATACGCAGTATTTT.

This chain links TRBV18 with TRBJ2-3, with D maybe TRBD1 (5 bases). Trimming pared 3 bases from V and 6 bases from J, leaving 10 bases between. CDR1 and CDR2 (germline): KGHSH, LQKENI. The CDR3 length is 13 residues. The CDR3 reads CASSPGAGDTQYF. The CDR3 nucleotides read TGTGCCAGCTCACCCGGAGCAGGGGATACGCAGTATTTT.

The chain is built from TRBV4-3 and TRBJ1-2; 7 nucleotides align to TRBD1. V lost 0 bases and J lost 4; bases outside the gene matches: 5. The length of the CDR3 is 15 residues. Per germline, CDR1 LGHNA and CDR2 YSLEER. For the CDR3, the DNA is TGCGCCAGCAGCCAAGATAGAGGGGACAGCTATGGCTACACCTTC. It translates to CASSQDRGDSYGYTF.

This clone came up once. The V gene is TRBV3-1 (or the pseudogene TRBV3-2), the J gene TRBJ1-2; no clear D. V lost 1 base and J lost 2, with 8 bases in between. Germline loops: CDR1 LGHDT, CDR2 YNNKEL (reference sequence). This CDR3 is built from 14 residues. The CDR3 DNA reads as TGTGCCAGCAGCCAAGTGGGAGGGAACTATGGCTACACCTTC. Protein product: CASSQVGGNYGYTF.

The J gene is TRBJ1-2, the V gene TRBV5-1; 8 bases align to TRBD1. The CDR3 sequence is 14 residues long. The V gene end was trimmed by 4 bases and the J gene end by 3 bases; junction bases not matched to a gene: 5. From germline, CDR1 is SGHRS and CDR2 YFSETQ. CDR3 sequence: CASSPRGLDYGYTF. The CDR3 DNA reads TGCGCCAGCAGCCCCAGGGGGCTTGACTATGGCTACACCTTC.

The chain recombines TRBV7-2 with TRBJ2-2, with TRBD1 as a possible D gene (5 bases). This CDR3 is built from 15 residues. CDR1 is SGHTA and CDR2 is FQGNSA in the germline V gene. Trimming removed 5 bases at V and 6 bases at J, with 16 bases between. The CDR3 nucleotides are TGTGCCAGCAGCAACACCCAGGGTATCGCCGGGGAGCTGTTTTTT. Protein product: CASSNTQGIAGELFF.

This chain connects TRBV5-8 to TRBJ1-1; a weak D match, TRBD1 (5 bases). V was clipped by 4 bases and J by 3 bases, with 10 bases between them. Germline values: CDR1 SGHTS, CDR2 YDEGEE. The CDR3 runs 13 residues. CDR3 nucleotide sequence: TGTGCCAGCAGCAAAACCAGGGACACTGAAGCTTTCTTT. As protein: CASSKTRDTEAFF.

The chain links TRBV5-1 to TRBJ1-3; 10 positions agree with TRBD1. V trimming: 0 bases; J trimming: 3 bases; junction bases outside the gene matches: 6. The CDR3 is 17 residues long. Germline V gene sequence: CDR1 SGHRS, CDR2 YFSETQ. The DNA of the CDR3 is TGCGCCAGCAGCTTGGTCGGACAGGGGGAGTTTGGAAACACCATATATTTT. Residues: CASSLVGQGEFGNTIYF.

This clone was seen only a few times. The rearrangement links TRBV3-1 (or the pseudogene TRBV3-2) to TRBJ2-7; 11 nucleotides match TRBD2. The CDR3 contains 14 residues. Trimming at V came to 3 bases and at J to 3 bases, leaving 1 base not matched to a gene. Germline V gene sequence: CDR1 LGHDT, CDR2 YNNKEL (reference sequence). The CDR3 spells CASSHGLAGYEQYF. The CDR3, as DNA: TGTGCCAGCAGCCATGGACTAGCGGGCTACGAGCAGTACTTC.

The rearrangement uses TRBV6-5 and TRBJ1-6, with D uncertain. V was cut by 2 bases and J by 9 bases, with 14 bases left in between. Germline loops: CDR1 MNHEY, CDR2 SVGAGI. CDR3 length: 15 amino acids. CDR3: CASSYGSSVFSPLHF. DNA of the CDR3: TGTGCCAGCAGTTACGGGAGTAGCGTGTTTTCACCCCTCCACTTT.

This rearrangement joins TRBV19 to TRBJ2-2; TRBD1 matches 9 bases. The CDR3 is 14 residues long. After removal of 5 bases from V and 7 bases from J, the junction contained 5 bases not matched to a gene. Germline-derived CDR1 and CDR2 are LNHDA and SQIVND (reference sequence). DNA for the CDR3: TGTGCCAGTAGTCCACAGGGGGCGGGCGGGGAGCTGTTTTTT. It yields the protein CASSPQGAGGELFF.